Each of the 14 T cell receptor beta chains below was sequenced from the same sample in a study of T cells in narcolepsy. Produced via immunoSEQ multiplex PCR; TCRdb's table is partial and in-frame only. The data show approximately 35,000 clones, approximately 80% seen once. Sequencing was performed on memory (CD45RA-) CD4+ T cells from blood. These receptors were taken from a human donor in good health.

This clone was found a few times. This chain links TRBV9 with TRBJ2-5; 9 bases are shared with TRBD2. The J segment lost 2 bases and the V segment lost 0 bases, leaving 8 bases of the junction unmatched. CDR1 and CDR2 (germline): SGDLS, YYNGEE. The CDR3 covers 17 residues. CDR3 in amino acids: CASSVGASGAIQETQYF. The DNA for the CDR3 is TGTGCCAGCAGCGTAGGGGCTAGCGGGGCTATACAAGAGACCCAGTACTTC.

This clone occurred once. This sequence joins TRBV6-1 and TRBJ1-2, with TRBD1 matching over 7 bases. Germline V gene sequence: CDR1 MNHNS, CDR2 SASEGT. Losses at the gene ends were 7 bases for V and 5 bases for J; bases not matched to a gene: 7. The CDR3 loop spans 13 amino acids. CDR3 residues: CASNDSGGYGYTF. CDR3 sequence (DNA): TGTGCCAGCAACGACTCAGGGGGGTATGGCTACACCTTC.

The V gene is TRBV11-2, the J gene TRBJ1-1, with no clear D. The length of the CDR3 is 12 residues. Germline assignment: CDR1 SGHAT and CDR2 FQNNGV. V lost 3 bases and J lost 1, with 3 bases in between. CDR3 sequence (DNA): TGTGCCAGCAGCTTTAGGAACACTGAAGCTTTCTTT. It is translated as CASSFRNTEAFF. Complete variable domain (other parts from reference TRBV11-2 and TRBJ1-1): EAGVAQSPRYKIIEKRQSVAFWCNPISGHATLYWYQQILGQGPKLLIQFQNNGVVDDSQLPKDRFSAERLKGVDSTLKIQPAKLEDSAVYLCASSFRNTEAFFGQGTRLTVV.

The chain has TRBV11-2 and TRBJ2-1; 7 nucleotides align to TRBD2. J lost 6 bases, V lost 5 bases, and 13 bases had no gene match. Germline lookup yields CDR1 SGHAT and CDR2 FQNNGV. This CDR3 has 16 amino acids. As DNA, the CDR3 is TGTGCCAGCAGCCCTATTGCGGCTAGCGGACGCAATGAGCAGTTCTTC. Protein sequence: CASSPIAASGRNEQFF.

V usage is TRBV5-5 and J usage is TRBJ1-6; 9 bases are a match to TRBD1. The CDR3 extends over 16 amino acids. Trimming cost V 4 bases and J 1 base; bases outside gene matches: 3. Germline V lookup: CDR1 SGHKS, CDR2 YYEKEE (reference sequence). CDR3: CASSPGQGSYNSPLHF. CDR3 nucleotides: TGTGCCAGCAGCCCGGGACAGGGATCCTATAATTCACCCCTCCACTTT.

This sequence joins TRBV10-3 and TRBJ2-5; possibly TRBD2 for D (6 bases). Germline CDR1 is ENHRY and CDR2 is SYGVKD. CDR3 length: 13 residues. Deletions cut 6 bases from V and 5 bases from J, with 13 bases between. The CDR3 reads CAIREGRGETQYF. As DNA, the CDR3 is TGTGCCATCAGAGAGGGGCGGGGTGAGACCCAGTACTTC.

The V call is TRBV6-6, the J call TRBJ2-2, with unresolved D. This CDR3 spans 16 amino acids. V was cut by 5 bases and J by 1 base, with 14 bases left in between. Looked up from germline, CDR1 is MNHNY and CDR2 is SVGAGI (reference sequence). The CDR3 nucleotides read TGTGCCAGCAGTCCTCCAGGCGTGATGAACACCGGGGAGCTGTTTTTT. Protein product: CASSPPGVMNTGELFF.

CDR3 residues: CATSSQDGKNIQYF. The DNA for the CDR3 is TGTGCCACCAGCTCCCAAGACGGCAAAAACATTCAGTACTTC. The chain uses TRBV15 and TRBJ2-4; D ambiguous. V was pared by 5 bases and J by 3 bases, with 11 bases between. From germline, CDR1 is LNHNV and CDR2 YYDKDF (reference sequence). CDR3 length equals 14 residues.

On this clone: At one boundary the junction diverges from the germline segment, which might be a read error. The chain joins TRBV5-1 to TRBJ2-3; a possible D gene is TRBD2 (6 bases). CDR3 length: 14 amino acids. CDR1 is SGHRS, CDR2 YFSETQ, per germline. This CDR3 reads CASSWGLRTDTQYF. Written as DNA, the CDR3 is TGCGCCAGCAGCTGGGGACTGCGCACGGATACGCAGTATTTT.

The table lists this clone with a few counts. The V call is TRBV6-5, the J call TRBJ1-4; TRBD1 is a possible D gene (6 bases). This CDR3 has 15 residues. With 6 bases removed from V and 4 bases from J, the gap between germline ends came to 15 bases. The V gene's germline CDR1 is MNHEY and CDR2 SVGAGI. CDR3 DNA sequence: TGTGCCAGCAGCGCCTCCGGACAGATTAATGAAAAACTGTTTTTT. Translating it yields CASSASGQINEKLFF.

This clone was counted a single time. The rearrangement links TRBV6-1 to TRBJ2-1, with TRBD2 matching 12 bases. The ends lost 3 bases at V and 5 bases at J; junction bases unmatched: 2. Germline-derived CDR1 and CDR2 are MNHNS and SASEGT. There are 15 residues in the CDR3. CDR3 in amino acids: CASSDRTSGNNEQFF. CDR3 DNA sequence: TGTGCCAGCAGTGACCGGACTAGCGGGAACAATGAGCAGTTCTTC.

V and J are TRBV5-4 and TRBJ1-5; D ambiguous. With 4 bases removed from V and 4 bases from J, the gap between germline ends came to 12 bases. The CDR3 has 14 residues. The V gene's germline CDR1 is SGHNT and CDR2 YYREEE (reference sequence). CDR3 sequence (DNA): TGTGCCAGCAGCGTGGACGGCTATAATCAGCCCCAGCATTTT. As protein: CASSVDGYNQPQHF.

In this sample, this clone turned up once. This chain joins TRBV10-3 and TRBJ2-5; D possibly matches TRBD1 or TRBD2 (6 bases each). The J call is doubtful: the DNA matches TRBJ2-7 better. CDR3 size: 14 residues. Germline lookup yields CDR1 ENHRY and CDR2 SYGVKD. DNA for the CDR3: TGTGCCATCAGTCGACAGGACTACTCCTACGAGCAGTACTTC. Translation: CAISRQDYSYEQYF.

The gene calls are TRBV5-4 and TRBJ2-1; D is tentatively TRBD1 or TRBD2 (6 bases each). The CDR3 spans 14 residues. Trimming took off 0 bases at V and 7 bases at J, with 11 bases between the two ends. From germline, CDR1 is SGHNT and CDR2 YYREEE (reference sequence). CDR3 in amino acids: CASSLAGAVNEQFF. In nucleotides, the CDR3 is TGTGCCAGCAGCTTGGCGGGGGCCGTTAATGAGCAGTTCTTC.